This TCR beta chain was obtained from a study of regulatory T cells in long-lasting Graves disease. Study conclusions and caveats: The study found TRBV28, TRBJ1-2 and TRBJ2-5 favored in persistent disease. A greater number of public clonotypes (fewer than 3,000) was shared by persistent patients than by new patients (about 890). Patients whose Graves' disease persisted exhibited lower TCR diversity than those newly diagnosed.

Indicated time point: persistent/refractory GD, antithyroid drugs over 5 years with positive TRAb. From RNA extracted from PBMCs, the TCR library was made. Patients with Graves' disease were diagnosed by American Thyroid Association guidelines. This clonotype came up a few times. As yet, its antigen is unknown. Germline values: CDR1 MGHRA, CDR2 YSYEKL. The germline V and J ends were trimmed by 1 base and 4 bases, with 11 bases remaining between them. The CDR3 runs to 14 residues. HTBI primers from iRepertoire and Arm-PCR of CDR3 regions yielded the TCR beta libraries. TCRdb independently ran MiXCR on the multiplex PCR reads; one entry per CDR3 protein. The sample consists of nearly 350,000 distinct CDR3 sequences, roughly a fifth of them appearing once.

The chain combines TRBV4-1 with TRBJ2-7; a possible D gene is TRBD1 (6 bases). This specimen consisted of peripheral blood mononuclear cells (PBMCs), obtained when the disease was refractory, from a patient treated with antithyroid drugs. This clonotype was sampled from a female donor with Graves disease. DNA of the CDR3: TGCGCCAGCAGCCAAGTGTCCAGGGGTTACGAGCAGTACTTC. It encodes CASSQVSRGYEQYF.